The source of this T cell receptor (beta chain) is a study of blood T cell repertoires in COVID-19. Study background: Italy, Spain and the United States were the sources of the convalescent and acute COVID-19 samples. T cells, B-cell-depleted T cells, or PBMCs provided the cDNA or gDNA that served as material.

Between the trimmed V and J ends, which lost 10 bases and 0 bases, there was a span of 13 bases. The CDR3 contains 13 residues. CDR1 and CDR2 from the germline V gene are SEHNR and FQNEAQ (reference sequence). Repertoires were generated with immunoSEQ multiplex PCR, while TCRdb's copy carries only in-frame clones and drops some. The sample records 220,000 or so clones, roughly 84% being singletons. Participants were placed into cohorts based on the clinical history they reported. Recovered status applied to Cohort 3 donors who had two consecutive negative PCRs. It also applied to those with clearance or with symptom resolution.

This sequence originates from a woman aged 40 to 55 who had recovered from COVID-19. The chain combines TRBV7-9 with TRBJ2-7, with D possibly matching TRBD2 (5 bases). Sequencing was carried out using PBMCs or T cells enriched from blood (not recorded which). CDR3 DNA sequence: TGTGCCACCCGAGGGCCAAGCTCCTACGAGCAGTACTTC. Encoded protein: CATRGPSSYEQYF.